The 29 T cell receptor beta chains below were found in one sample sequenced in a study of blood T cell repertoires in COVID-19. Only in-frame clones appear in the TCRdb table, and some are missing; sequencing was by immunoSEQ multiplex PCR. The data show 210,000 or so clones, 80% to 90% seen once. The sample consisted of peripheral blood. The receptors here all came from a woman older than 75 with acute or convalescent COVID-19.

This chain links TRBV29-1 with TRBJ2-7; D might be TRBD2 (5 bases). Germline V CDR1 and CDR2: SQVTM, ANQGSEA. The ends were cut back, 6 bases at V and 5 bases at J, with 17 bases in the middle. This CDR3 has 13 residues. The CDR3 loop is CSVPGRIYDEQYF. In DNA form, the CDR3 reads TGCAGCGTCCCGGGAAGAATTTACGACGAGCAGTACTTC.

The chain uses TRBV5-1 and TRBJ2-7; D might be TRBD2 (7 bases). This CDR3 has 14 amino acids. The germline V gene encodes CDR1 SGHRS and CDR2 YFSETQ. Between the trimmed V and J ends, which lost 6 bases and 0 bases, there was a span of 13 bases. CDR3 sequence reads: CASTAGGLSYEQYF. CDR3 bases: TGCGCCAGCACCGCCGGGGGGCTCTCCTACGAGCAGTACTTC.

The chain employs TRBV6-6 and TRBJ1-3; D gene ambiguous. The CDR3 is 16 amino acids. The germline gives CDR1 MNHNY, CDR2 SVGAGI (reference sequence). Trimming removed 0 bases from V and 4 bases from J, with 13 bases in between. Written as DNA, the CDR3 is TGTGCCAGCAGTTACTCCCCCTCGGGGTTCGGAAACACCATATATTTT. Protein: CASSYSPSGFGNTIYF.

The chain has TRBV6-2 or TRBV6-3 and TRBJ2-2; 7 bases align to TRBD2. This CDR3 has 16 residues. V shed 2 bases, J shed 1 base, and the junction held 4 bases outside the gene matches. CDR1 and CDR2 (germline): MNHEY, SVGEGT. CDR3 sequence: CASSYAASGNTGELFF. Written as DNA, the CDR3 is TGTGCCAGCAGTTACGCGGCTAGCGGGAACACCGGGGAGCTGTTTTTT.

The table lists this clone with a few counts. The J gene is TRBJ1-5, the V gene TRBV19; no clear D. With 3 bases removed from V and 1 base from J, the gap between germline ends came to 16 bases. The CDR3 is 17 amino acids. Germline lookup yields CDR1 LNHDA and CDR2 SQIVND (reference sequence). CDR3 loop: CASSIGFLTKSNQPQHF. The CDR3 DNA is TGTGCCAGTAGTATTGGTTTCTTGACAAAGAGCAATCAGCCCCAGCATTTT.

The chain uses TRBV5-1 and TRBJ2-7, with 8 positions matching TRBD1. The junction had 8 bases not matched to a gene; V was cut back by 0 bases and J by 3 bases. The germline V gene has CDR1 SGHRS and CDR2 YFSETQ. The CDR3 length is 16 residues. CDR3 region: CASSLAGGASIYEQYF. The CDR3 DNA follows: TGCGCCAGCAGCTTGGCAGGGGGCGCGTCTATCTACGAGCAGTACTTC.

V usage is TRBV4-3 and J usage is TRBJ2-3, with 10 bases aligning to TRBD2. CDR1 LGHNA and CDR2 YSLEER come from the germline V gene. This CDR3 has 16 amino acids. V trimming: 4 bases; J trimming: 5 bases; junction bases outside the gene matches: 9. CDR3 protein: CASSLSGGFDIDTQYF. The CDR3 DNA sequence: TGCGCCAGCAGCCTTAGCGGGGGGTTCGACATAGATACGCAGTATTTT.

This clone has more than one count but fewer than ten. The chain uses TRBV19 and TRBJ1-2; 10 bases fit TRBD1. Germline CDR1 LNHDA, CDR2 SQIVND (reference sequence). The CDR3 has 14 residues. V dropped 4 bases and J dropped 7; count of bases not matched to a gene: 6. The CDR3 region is CASSTRDRGGGYTF. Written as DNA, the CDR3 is TGTGCCAGTAGTACACGGGACAGGGGTGGTGGCTACACCTTC. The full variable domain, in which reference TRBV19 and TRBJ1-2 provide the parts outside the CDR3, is DGGITQSPKYLFRKEGQNVTLSCEQNLNHDAMYWYRQDPGQGLRLIYYSQIVNDFQKGDIAEGYSVSREKKESFPLTVTSAQKNPTAFYLCASSTRDRGGGYTFGSGTRLTVV.

DNA of the CDR3: TGTGCCAGCAGCTTGGCTCAAGCAGGGATCGTAAACTACGAGCAGTACTTC. Translation gives CASSLAQAGIVNYEQYF. This chain connects TRBV4-2 to TRBJ2-7; D is perhaps TRBD1 (5 bases). With 5 bases removed from V and 3 bases from J, the gap between germline ends came to 23 bases. Germline V CDR1 and CDR2: LGHNA, YNFKEQ. The CDR3 covers 17 residues.

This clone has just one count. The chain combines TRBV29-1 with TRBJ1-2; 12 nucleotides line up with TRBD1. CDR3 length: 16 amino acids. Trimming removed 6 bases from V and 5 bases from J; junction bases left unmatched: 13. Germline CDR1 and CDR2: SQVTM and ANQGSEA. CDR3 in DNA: TGCAGCGTACGACACCGGGACAGGGGGCTTGTTTATGGCTACACCTTC. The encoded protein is CSVRHRDRGLVYGYTF.

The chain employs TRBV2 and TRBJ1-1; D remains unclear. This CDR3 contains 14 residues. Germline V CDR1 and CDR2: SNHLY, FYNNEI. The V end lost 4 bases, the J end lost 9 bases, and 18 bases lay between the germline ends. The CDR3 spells CASSGIGGDGKAFF. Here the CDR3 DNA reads TGTGCCAGCAGTGGGATAGGCGGGGATGGAAAAGCTTTCTTT.

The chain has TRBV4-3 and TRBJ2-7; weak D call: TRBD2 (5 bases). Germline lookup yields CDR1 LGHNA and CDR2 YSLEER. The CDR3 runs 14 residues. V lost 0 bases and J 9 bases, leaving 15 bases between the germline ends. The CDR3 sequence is CASSQDNPPGRQYF. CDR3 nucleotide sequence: TGCGCCAGCAGCCAAGATAACCCCCCTGGGAGGCAGTACTTC.

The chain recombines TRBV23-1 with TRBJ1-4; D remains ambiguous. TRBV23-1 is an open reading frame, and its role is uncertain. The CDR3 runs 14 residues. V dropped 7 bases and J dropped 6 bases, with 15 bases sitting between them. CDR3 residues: CASTLTGMDEKLFF. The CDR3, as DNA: TGCGCCAGCACCTTGACGGGGATGGATGAAAAACTGTTTTTT.

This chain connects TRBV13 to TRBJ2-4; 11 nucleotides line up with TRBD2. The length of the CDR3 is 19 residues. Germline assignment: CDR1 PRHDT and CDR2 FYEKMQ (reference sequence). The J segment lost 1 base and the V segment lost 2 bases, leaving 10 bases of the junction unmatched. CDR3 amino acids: CASSLKILAGGPAKNIQYF. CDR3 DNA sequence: TGTGCCAGCAGCTTAAAAATCTTAGCGGGGGGGCCCGCCAAAAACATTCAGTACTTC.

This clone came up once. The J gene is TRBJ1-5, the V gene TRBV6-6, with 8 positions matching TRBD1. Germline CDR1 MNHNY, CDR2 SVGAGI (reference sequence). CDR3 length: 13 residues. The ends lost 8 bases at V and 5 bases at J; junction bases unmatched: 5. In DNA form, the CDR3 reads TGTGCCAGCGACGGGACAGGATATCAGCCCCAGCATTTT. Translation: CASDGTGYQPQHF.

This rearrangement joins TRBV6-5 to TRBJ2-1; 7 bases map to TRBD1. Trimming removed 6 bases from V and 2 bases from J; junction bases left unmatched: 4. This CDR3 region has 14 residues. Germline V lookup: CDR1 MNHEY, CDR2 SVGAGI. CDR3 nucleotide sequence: TGTGCCAGCAGACGACAGGGCCCCTACAATGAGCAGTTCTTC. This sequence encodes CASRRQGPYNEQFF.

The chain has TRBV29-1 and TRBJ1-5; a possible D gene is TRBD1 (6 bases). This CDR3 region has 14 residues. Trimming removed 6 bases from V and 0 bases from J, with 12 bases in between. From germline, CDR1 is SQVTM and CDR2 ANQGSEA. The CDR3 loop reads CSVSTGYSNQPQHF. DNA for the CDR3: TGCAGCGTATCAACAGGGTATAGCAATCAGCCCCAGCATTTT. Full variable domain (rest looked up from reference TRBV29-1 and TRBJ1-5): SAVISQKPSRDICQRGTSLTIQCQVDSQVTMMFWYRQQPGQSLTLIATANQGSEATYESGFVIDKFPISRPNLTFSTLTVSNMSPEDSSIYLCSVSTGYSNQPQHFGDGTRLSIL.

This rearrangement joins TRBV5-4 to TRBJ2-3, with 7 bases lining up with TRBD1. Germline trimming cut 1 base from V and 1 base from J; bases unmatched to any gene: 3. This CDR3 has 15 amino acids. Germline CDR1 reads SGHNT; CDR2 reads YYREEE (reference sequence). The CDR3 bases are TGTGCCAGCAGCTTGCGGACAGGCGGCACAGATACGCAGTATTTT. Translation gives CASSLRTGGTDTQYF.

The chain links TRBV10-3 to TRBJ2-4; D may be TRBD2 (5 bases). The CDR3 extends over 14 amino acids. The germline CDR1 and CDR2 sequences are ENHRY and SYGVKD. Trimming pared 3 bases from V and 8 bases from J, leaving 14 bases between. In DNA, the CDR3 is TGTGCCATCAGTGATGAGGGTAGCAGACACATTCAGTACTTC. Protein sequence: CAISDEGSRHIQYF.

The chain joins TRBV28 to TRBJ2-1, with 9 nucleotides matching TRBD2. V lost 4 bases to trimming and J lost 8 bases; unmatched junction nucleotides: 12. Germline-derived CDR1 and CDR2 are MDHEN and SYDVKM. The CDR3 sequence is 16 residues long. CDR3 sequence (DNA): TGTGCCAGCAGTTGGAGTTGGGCGGGAGGGGGGCATGAGCAGTTCTTC. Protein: CASSWSWAGGGHEQFF. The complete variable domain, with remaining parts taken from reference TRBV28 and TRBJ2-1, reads DVKVTQSSRYLVKRTGEKVFLECVQDMDHENMFWYRQDPGLGLRLIYFSYDVKMKEKGDIPEGYSVSREKKERFSLILESASTNQTSMYLCASSWSWAGGGHEQFFGPGTRLTVL.

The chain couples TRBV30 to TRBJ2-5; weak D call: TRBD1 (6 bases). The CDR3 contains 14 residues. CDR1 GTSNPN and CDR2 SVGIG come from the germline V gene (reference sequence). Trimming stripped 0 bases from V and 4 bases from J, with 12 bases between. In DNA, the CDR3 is TGTGCCTGGAGTGTACAGGGTTATTCAGAGACCCAGTACTTC. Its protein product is CAWSVQGYSETQYF. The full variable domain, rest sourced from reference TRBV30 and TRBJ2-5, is SQTIHQWPATLVQPVGSPLSLECTVEGTSNPNLYWYRQAAGRGLQLLFYSVGIGQISSEVPQNLSASRPQDRQFILSSKKLLLSDSGFYLCAWSVQGYSETQYFGPGTRLLVL.

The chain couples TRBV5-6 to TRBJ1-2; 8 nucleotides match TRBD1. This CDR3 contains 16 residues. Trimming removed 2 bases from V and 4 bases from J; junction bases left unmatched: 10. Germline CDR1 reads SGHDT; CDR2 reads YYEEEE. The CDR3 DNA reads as TGTGCCAGCAGCTTTGCCCGGACAGGGATAAGCTATGGCTACACCTTC. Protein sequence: CASSFARTGISYGYTF.

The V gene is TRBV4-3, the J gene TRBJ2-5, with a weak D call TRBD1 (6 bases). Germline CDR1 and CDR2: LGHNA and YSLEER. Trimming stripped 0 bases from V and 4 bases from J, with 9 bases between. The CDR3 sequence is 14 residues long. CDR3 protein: CASSQDTGSETQYF. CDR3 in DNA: TGCGCCAGCAGCCAAGATACAGGGTCAGAGACCCAGTACTTC.

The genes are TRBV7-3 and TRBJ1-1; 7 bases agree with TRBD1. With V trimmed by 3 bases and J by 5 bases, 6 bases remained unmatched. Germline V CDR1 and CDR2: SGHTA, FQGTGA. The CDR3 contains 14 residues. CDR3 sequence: CASSLRPGGTEAFF. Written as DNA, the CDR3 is TGTGCCAGCAGCTTGAGGCCAGGGGGAACTGAAGCTTTCTTT.

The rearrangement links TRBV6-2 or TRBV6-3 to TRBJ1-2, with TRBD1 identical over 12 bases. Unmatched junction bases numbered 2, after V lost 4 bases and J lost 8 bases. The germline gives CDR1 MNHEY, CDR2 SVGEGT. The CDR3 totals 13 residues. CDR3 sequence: CASSWDRGLGYTF. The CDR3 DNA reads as TGTGCCAGCAGTTGGGACAGGGGGCTCGGCTACACCTTC.

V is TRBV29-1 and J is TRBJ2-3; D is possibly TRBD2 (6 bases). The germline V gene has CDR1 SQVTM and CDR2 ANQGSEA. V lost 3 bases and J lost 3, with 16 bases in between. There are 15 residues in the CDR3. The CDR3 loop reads CSVDVAGIRTDTQYF. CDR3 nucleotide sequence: TGCAGCGTTGATGTTGCGGGGATTAGAACAGATACGCAGTATTTT.

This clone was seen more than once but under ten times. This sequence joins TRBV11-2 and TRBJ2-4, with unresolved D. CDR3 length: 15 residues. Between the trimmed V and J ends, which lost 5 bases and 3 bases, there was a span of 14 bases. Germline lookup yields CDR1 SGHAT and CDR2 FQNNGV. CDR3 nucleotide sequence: TGTGCCAGCAGCCCCGGCATCTCGGGCAAAAACATTCAGTACTTC. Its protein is CASSPGISGKNIQYF.

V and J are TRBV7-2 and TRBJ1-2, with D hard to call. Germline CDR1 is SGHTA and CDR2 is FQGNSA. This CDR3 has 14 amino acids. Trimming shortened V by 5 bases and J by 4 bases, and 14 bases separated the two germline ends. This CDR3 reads CASSPSAGPYGYTF. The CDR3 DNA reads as TGTGCCAGCAGCCCCTCGGCAGGCCCCTATGGCTACACCTTC.

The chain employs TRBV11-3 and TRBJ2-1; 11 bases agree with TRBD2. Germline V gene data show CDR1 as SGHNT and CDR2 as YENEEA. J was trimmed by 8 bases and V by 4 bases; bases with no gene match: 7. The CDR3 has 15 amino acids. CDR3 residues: CASSSYSGRADEQFF. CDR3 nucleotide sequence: TGTGCCAGCAGCTCCTATAGCGGGAGGGCAGATGAGCAGTTCTTC.